This passage covers 21 T cell receptor beta chains from one sample sequenced in a study of blood T cell repertoires in COVID-19. Assay used: immunoSEQ multiplex PCR; TCRdb lists only in-frame clones, some missing. The table shows around 250,000 clones, with around 87% occurring only once. What was sequenced was peripheral blood. These receptors were collected from a woman between 55 and 75 years old with COVID-19, enrolled during active disease.

This sequence joins TRBV19 and TRBJ2-2, with 9 bases that match TRBD1. The CDR3 is 14 residues long. V was clipped by 4 bases and J by 4 bases; unmatched bases: 1. Germline lookup yields CDR1 LNHDA and CDR2 SQIVND (reference sequence). Here the CDR3 reads CASSTTGGTGELFF. As DNA, the CDR3 is TGTGCCAGTAGTACGACAGGGGGCACCGGGGAGCTGTTTTTT.

The genes are TRBV7-9 and TRBJ1-1, with D possibly being TRBD1 (5 bases). The CDR3 has 14 residues. Germline V gene data show CDR1 as SEHNR and CDR2 as FQNEAQ (reference sequence). The V and J ends lost 7 bases and 0 bases respectively, with 12 bases between them. DNA of the CDR3: TGTGCCAGCACCGTGGGGGGGGTGAACACTGAAGCTTTCTTT. Its translation is CASTVGGVNTEAFF. The full variable domain, in which reference TRBV7-9 and TRBJ1-1 provide the parts outside the CDR3, is DTGVSQNPRHKITKRGQNVTFRCDPISEHNRLYWYRQTLGQGPEFLTYFQNEAQLEKSRLLSDRFSAERPKGSFSTLEIQRTEQGDSAMYLCASTVGGVNTEAFFGQGTRLTVV.

The chain couples TRBV6-1 to TRBJ1-2; D gene ambiguous. CDR3 length: 16 amino acids. CDR1 and CDR2 (germline): MNHNS, SASEGT. V was shortened by 6 bases and J by 6 bases, with 23 bases between the two germline ends. CDR3 in amino acids: CASRESRLGRLDGYTF. CDR3 nucleotides: TGTGCCAGCAGGGAATCCCGATTGGGCCGGTTGGATGGCTACACCTTC.

This clone was counted a single time. The J gene is TRBJ2-1, the V gene TRBV12-5; 16 nucleotides agree with TRBD2. Germline assignment: CDR1 LGHNT and CDR2 FRNRAP. Losses at the gene ends were 6 bases for V and 10 bases for J; bases not matched to a gene: 9. The CDR3 consists of 16 residues. The CDR3: CASGPPGLAGGLEQFF. CDR3 DNA sequence: TGTGCTAGTGGCCCGCCGGGACTAGCGGGGGGGCTAGAGCAGTTCTTC.

The chain recombines TRBV30 with TRBJ2-7, with D possibly TRBD2 on 7 matching bases. Trimming took off 2 bases at V and 1 base at J, with 24 bases between the two ends. This CDR3 comprises 18 residues. CDR1 and CDR2 (germline): GTSNPN, SVGIG (reference sequence). CDR3 sequence (DNA): TGTGCCTGGAGTCCGTACGTATTAGGGGGGGGGACATCCTACGAGCAGTACTTC. This codes for CAWSPYVLGGGTSYEQYF. The variable domain in full, completed from reference TRBV30 and TRBJ2-7, reads SQTIHQWPATLVQPVGSPLSLECTVEGTSNPNLYWYRQAAGRGLQLLFYSVGIGQISSEVPQNLSASRPQDRQFILSSKKLLLSDSGFYLCAWSPYVLGGGTSYEQYFGPGTRLTVT.

This rearrangement joins TRBV11-2 to TRBJ2-1; D may be TRBD2 (6 bases). Trimming removed 0 bases from V and 5 bases from J, with 11 bases in between. CDR1 is SGHAT, CDR2 FQNNGV, per germline. There are 15 residues in the CDR3. In nucleotides, the CDR3 is TGTGCCAGCAGCTTAGAGGCTAGCGTGCACAATGAGCAGTTCTTC. This sequence encodes CASSLEASVHNEQFF.

This clone was recorded a few times. The rearrangement links TRBV28 to TRBJ1-2; D is unclear. CDR1 is MDHEN and CDR2 is SYDVKM in the germline V gene. V was clipped by 6 bases and J by 2 bases, with 10 bases between them. The length of the CDR3 is 13 residues. As DNA, the CDR3 is TGTGCCAGCAGAATCCCCGGGAACTATGGCTACACCTTC. This codes for CASRIPGNYGYTF.

This chain connects TRBV29-1 to TRBJ2-1, with 11 positions matching TRBD1. J was trimmed by 8 bases and V by 6 bases; bases with no gene match: 3. Germline values: CDR1 SQVTM, CDR2 ANQGSEA. This CDR3 region has 12 residues. The DNA of the CDR3 is TGCAGCGTAGGACAGGGGGCCGATGAGCAGTTCTTC. Protein: CSVGQGADEQFF.

The chain links TRBV10-1 to TRBJ1-5; D gene uncertain. From germline, CDR1 is WNHNN and CDR2 SYGVQD (reference sequence). The CDR3 covers 17 residues. Deletions cut 1 base from V and 4 bases from J, with 17 bases between. Here the CDR3 reads CASSEYWAWIENQPQHF. The CDR3 bases are TGCGCCAGCAGTGAGTATTGGGCGTGGATAGAAAATCAGCCCCAGCATTTT.

The rearrangement uses TRBV20-1 and TRBJ1-6; TRBD1 agrees at 8 bases. The CDR3 consists of 16 residues. Looked up from germline, CDR1 is DFQATT and CDR2 is SNEGSKA (reference sequence). Trimming cost V 3 bases and J 4 bases; bases outside gene matches: 8. DNA of the CDR3: TGCAGTGCTAGTATCCGACAGGGGCCGTATAATTCACCCCTCCACTTT. As protein: CSASIRQGPYNSPLHF.

The chain combines TRBV5-8 with TRBJ2-7; 9 positions agree with TRBD1. Trimming cost V 4 bases and J 4 bases; bases outside gene matches: 6. Germline V gene data show CDR1 as SGHTS and CDR2 as YDEGEE. The CDR3 totals 14 residues. CDR3 residues: CASSPLGQGYEQYF. In DNA form, the CDR3 reads TGTGCCAGCAGCCCATTGGGACAGGGATACGAGCAGTACTTC.

A single count supports this clone. The rearrangement links TRBV3-1 (or the pseudogene TRBV3-2) to TRBJ2-1; the match to TRBD1 covers 9 bases. Germline V lookup: CDR1 LGHDT, CDR2 YNNKEL (reference sequence). The CDR3 sequence is 17 residues long. The V gene end was trimmed by 4 bases and the J gene end by 1 base; junction bases not matched to a gene: 8. In DNA, the CDR3 is TGTGCCAGCAGCCCCGTTCCGACAGGGGGATCCTACAATGAGCAGTTCTTC. This gives the protein CASSPVPTGGSYNEQFF.

The chain uses TRBV4-2 and TRBJ2-5; 10 bases fit TRBD2. Germline CDR1 LGHNA, CDR2 YNFKEQ. This CDR3 has 16 residues. Trimming at V came to 0 bases and at J to 4 bases, leaving 5 bases not matched to a gene. As DNA, the CDR3 is TGTGCCAGCAGCCAAGATGGAATAGCGGGGGGAGAGACCCAGTACTTC. This translates into CASSQDGIAGGETQYF.

V is TRBV7-9 and J is TRBJ1-5; 12 nucleotides match TRBD1. V lost 4 bases to trimming and J lost 5 bases; unmatched junction nucleotides: 6. This CDR3 comprises 16 residues. Germline lookup yields CDR1 SEHNR and CDR2 FQNEAQ (reference sequence). CDR3 sequence (DNA): TGTGCCAGCAGCTCCGGGACAGGGGGCTTTGATCAGCCCCAGCATTTT. Translated, it gives CASSSGTGGFDQPQHF.

The V gene is TRBV10-3, the J gene TRBJ2-1, with TRBD2 matching 13 bases. The CDR3 is 16 residues long. In germline, CDR1 is ENHRY, CDR2 SYGVKD. J lost 0 bases, V lost 10 bases, and 6 bases had no gene match. CDR3 in amino acids: CATRGLAGSSYNEQFF. The CDR3, as DNA: TGTGCCACCCGGGGACTAGCGGGAAGCTCCTACAATGAGCAGTTCTTC.

This chain connects TRBV11-3 to TRBJ2-5; weak D call: TRBD1 (6 bases). Germline CDR1 SGHNT, CDR2 YENEEA. The CDR3 consists of 16 residues. V dropped 3 bases and J dropped 2 bases, with 16 bases sitting between them. The CDR3 coding sequence is TGTGCCAGCAGCTTTGGCAGGGGCCCTTCGCAAGAGACCCAGTACTTC. Translated, it gives CASSFGRGPSQETQYF.

The V gene is TRBV10-3, the J gene TRBJ2-1; 10 bases match TRBD2. The CDR3 contains 16 residues. Germline CDR1 and CDR2: ENHRY and SYGVKD. After removal of 9 bases from V and 0 bases from J, the junction contained 8 bases not matched to a gene. CDR3 nucleotide sequence: TGTGCCATAATGGGAACTAGCGGGGACTCCTACAATGAGCAGTTCTTC. The encoded protein is CAIMGTSGDSYNEQFF.

The chain combines TRBV7-2 with TRBJ1-1; D gene uncertain. CDR3 length: 13 amino acids. Germline V CDR1 and CDR2: SGHTA, FQGNSA. Trimming removed 5 bases at V and 0 bases at J, with 7 bases between. The CDR3 here is CASSPNMNTEAFF. The CDR3 DNA reads TGTGCCAGCAGCCCCAACATGAACACTGAAGCTTTCTTT.

J is TRBJ1-5 and V is TRBV12-5; D is possibly TRBD1 (6 bases). The V and J ends lost 3 bases and 3 bases respectively, with 12 bases between them. Germline V gives CDR1 LGHNT, CDR2 FRNRAP. This CDR3 is built from 15 residues. The CDR3 reads CASGFSDRYNQPQHF. Here the CDR3 DNA reads TGTGCTAGTGGTTTCTCAGACAGGTACAATCAGCCCCAGCATTTT.

This chain uses TRBV7-2 with TRBJ2-7, with TRBD2 matching 12 bases. The CDR3 loop spans 16 amino acids. J lost 0 bases, V lost 5 bases, and 5 bases had no gene match. Germline-derived CDR1 and CDR2 are SGHTA and FQGNSA. CDR3 protein: CASSPRLAGASYEQYF. The CDR3 nucleotides are TGTGCCAGCAGCCCCAGACTAGCGGGGGCCTCCTACGAGCAGTACTTC.

The chain recombines TRBV12-5 with TRBJ1-1; 8 nucleotides line up with TRBD1. The V gene end was trimmed by 6 bases and the J gene end by 1 base; junction bases not matched to a gene: 1. Germline V gene lookup returns CDR1 LGHNT and CDR2 FRNRAP. The CDR3 has 13 residues. This chain's CDR3 is CASGGQGNTEAFF. For the CDR3, the DNA is TGTGCTAGTGGAGGACAGGGGAACACTGAAGCTTTCTTT.